These 25 T cell receptor beta chains were all obtained from the same sample, sequenced in a study of CD8 T cells in Susac syndrome. When the RNA was reverse transcribed, random hexamers were used with an input of roughly 0.5 to 1 ug. TCRdb passed the immunoSEQ multiplex PCR reads through MiXCR, listing each CDR3 protein once. The data hold hundreds of thousands of distinct CDR3 sequences, with roughly 84% observed a single time. The sample was CD8+ T cells from PBMCs. All receptors come from a human donor with multiple sclerosis.

The chain carries TRBV5-4 and TRBJ2-3; 7 bases align to TRBD1. In germline, CDR1 is SGHNT, CDR2 YYREEE (reference sequence). The CDR3 contains 17 residues. V lost 4 bases to trimming and J lost 2 bases; unmatched junction nucleotides: 13. The CDR3: CASSLRGRGTYTDTQYF. The CDR3 nucleotides are TGTGCCAGCAGCCTGAGGGGGCGCGGAACTTACACAGATACGCAGTATTTT.

For this clonotype: Since the CDR3 does not end with the conserved phenylalanine or tryptophan, this likely comes from a read error. The chain is built from TRBV7-6 and TRBJ2-7; 13 bases match TRBD2. The CDR3 spans 16 residues. Germline values: CDR1 SGHVS, CDR2 FNYEAQ. The trim removed 4 bases at V and 2 bases at J, leaving 5 bases unmatched. The CDR3 coding sequence is TGTGCCAGCAGCTACGGGACTAGCGGGAAGGCCTACGAGCAGTACCTC. As protein: CASSYGTSGKAYEQYL.

DNA of the CDR3: TGTGCCAGCAGTTTAGGGATTGGGGTCTCTGAAGCTTTCTTT. It translates to CASSLGIGVSEAFF. The gene calls are TRBV28 and TRBJ1-1; D is ambiguous. The ends were cut back, 2 bases at V and 6 bases at J, with 13 bases in the middle. Germline V gene data show CDR1 as MDHEN and CDR2 as SYDVKM. The CDR3 covers 14 residues.

V and J are TRBV7-9 and TRBJ2-5, with D hard to call. The V end lost 5 bases, the J end lost 2 bases, and 9 bases lay between the germline ends. The CDR3 has 13 amino acids. Germline values: CDR1 SEHNR, CDR2 FQNEAQ (reference sequence). The CDR3 sequence: CASSPWMQETQYF. CDR3 nucleotide sequence: TGTGCCAGCAGCCCTTGGATGCAAGAGACCCAGTACTTC.

This clonotype has more than one count but fewer than ten. The V and J genes are TRBV7-9 and TRBJ2-7, with D unclear. The germline gives CDR1 SEHNR, CDR2 FQNEAQ (reference sequence). V lost 1 base to trimming and J lost 7 bases, with 8 bases between them. The CDR3 is 12 residues long. The CDR3, as DNA: TGTGCCAGCAGCTTAGTCCCCCCAGAGCAGTACTTC. This gives the protein CASSLVPPEQYF.

Written as DNA, the CDR3 is TGTGCCAGCAGACCCCTAGGTCCCACCGGGGAGCTGTTTTTT. This encodes CASRPLGPTGELFF. The chain links TRBV6-5 to TRBJ2-2; no reliable D call. The CDR3 consists of 14 residues. Germline values: CDR1 MNHEY, CDR2 SVGAGI. Deletions cut 6 bases from V and 4 bases from J, with 12 bases between.

This clonotype was counted between two and nine times. This chain joins TRBV6-5 and TRBJ2-1; D might be TRBD2 (5 bases). The CDR3 has 15 amino acids. Germline assignment: CDR1 MNHEY and CDR2 SVGAGI. Trimming took off 0 bases at V and 9 bases at J, with 15 bases between the two ends. The CDR3 sequence is CASSYSAEGRTEQFF. CDR3 DNA: TGTGCCAGCAGTTACTCGGCCGAGGGAAGGACTGAGCAGTTCTTC.

The rearrangement uses TRBV7-2 and TRBJ2-1; weak D call: TRBD1 (6 bases). V was cut by 5 bases and J by 15 bases, with 17 bases left in between. Germline values: CDR1 SGHTA, CDR2 FQGNSA. CDR3 length: 12 amino acids. For the CDR3, the DNA is TGTGCCAGCAGCCCTTTCTCCGGACAGCGGTTCTTC. Translating it yields CASSPFSGQRFF.

The V call is TRBV5-1, the J call TRBJ1-2; D is ambiguous. The V end lost 7 bases, the J end lost 4 bases, and 14 bases lay between the germline ends. Germline CDR1 reads SGHRS; CDR2 reads YFSETQ. This CDR3 is built from 13 residues. This CDR3 reads CASAEEVIYGYTF. DNA of the CDR3: TGCGCCAGCGCGGAGGAGGTCATCTATGGCTACACCTTC.

The chain's CDR3 is CASSLHPIHEQFF. The CDR3 DNA reads TGCGCCAGCAGCTTACACCCCATCCATGAGCAGTTCTTC. The V call is TRBV5-1, the J call TRBJ2-1, with D unclear. Per the germline V gene, CDR1 is SGHRS and CDR2 is YFSETQ. The CDR3 is 13 residues long. V lost 2 bases and J 8 bases, leaving 11 bases between the germline ends.

The genes are TRBV6-2 or TRBV6-3 and TRBJ2-7; 7 bases match TRBD2. Germline loops: CDR1 MNHEY, CDR2 SVGEGT. V was clipped by 2 bases and J by 1 base; unmatched bases: 5. This CDR3 comprises 15 residues. CDR3 sequence reads: CASSYESSGSYEQYF. CDR3 bases: TGTGCCAGCAGTTACGAGTCTAGCGGTTCCTACGAGCAGTACTTC.

This clonotype was detected only a few times. The V call is TRBV9, the J call TRBJ2-7; the match to TRBD1 covers 7 bases. Germline V gene lookup returns CDR1 SGDLS and CDR2 YYNGEE. V dropped 4 bases and J dropped 3; count of bases not matched to a gene: 10. CDR3 length equals 15 residues. CDR3 DNA sequence: TGTGCCAGCAGCACTGCCGGGACAGCAAGCTACGAGCAGTACTTC. Residues: CASSTAGTASYEQYF.

This sequence joins TRBV7-9 and TRBJ1-1; D remains ambiguous. Trimming stripped 4 bases from V and 1 base from J, with 7 bases between. CDR1 and CDR2 (germline): SEHNR, FQNEAQ (reference sequence). CDR3 length: 13 residues. The CDR3, as DNA: TGTGCCAGCAGCTCCCCGGAGAACACTGAAGCTTTCTTT. Protein sequence: CASSSPENTEAFF.

V usage is TRBV5-1 and J usage is TRBJ2-1; 10 positions match TRBD2. V lost 0 bases, J lost 7 bases, and 19 bases stayed unmatched. CDR3 length equals 20 residues. The germline V gene encodes CDR1 SGHRS and CDR2 YFSETQ. The CDR3 nucleotides read TGCGCCAGCAGCTTGGCATCCCTGTCGGGACTAGCGCGACTGGTTAATGAGCAGTTCTTC. Its translation: CASSLASLSGLARLVNEQFF.

The chain uses TRBV12-3 or TRBV12-4 and TRBJ2-3; D is unclear. The length of the CDR3 is 13 residues. With 7 bases removed from V and 4 bases from J, the gap between germline ends came to 12 bases. The CDR3: CASNAAASDTQYF. For the CDR3, the DNA is TGTGCCAGCAACGCGGCGGCGTCAGATACGCAGTATTTT.

V usage is TRBV5-6 and J usage is TRBJ2-3; 10 nucleotides line up with TRBD2. CDR3 size: 20 residues. The germline V gene has CDR1 SGHDT and CDR2 YYEEEE. The J segment lost 4 bases and the V segment lost 1 base, leaving 18 bases of the junction unmatched. As DNA, the CDR3 is TGTGCCAGCAGCTTGTTCGGGGATCGGGCTAGCGGGGGACGATCAGATACGCAGTATTTT. Protein: CASSLFGDRASGGRSDTQYF.

This clonotype was seen a handful of times. The CDR3 nucleotides read TGTGCCAGCAGTCCCCGGACTAGCGGCTACGAGCAGTACTTC. Protein: CASSPRTSGYEQYF. This chain uses TRBV27 with TRBJ2-7; TRBD2 matches 10 bases. After removal of 5 bases from V and 3 bases from J, the junction contained 4 bases not matched to a gene. CDR1 and CDR2 (germline): MNHEY, SMNVEV (reference sequence). There are 14 residues in the CDR3.

The chain combines TRBV27 with TRBJ1-1; D gene unclear. CDR1 and CDR2 from the germline V gene are MNHEY and SMNVEV (reference sequence). The V end was cut by 1 base, the J end by 2 bases, with 5 bases between. The CDR3 totals 13 residues. CDR3 DNA sequence: TGTGCCAGCAGTTTATTGTCTAACACTGAAGCTTTCTTT. As protein: CASSLLSNTEAFF.

In its sample, this clonotype was seen a few times. The chain carries TRBV4-1 and TRBJ2-3; D remains ambiguous. CDR1 and CDR2 (germline): MGHRA, YSYEKL. This CDR3 is 14 amino acids long. V shed 0 bases and J shed 0 bases, with 4 bases lying between them. The CDR3 nucleotides read TGCGCCAGCAGCCAAGATCGGAGCACAGATACGCAGTATTTT. Translated: CASSQDRSTDTQYF.

This clonotype was recorded only once. Written as DNA, the CDR3 is TGTGCCAGCACTCGGGCTGGGGGCCCTTCCAATCCTAACTATGGCTACACCTTC. It is translated as CASTRAGGPSNPNYGYTF. The chain joins TRBV27 to TRBJ1-2; D perhaps matches TRBD1 (6 bases). The CDR3 extends over 18 amino acids. V was trimmed by 7 bases and J by 0 bases, leaving 24 bases between them. The germline V gene has CDR1 MNHEY and CDR2 SMNVEV (reference sequence).

This chain links TRBV7-9 with TRBJ2-1; D not resolved. The V end was cut by 3 bases, the J end by 6 bases, with 6 bases between. Germline V CDR1 and CDR2: SEHNR, FQNEAQ (reference sequence). The CDR3 is made up of 12 amino acids. The CDR3: CASSFLINEQFF. The DNA for the CDR3 is TGTGCCAGCAGCTTCCTAATCAATGAGCAGTTCTTC.

V usage is TRBV9 and J usage is TRBJ1-2; D may be TRBD1 (5 bases). The CDR3 sequence is 13 residues long. Germline V gives CDR1 SGDLS, CDR2 YYNGEE. The germline V and J ends were trimmed by 0 bases and 4 bases, with 7 bases remaining between them. Here the CDR3 DNA reads TGTGCCAGCAGCGTAGCCGACAGCTATGGCTACACCTTC. Its protein is CASSVADSYGYTF. The full variable domain, rest sourced from reference TRBV9 and TRBJ1-2, is DSGVTQTPKHLITATGQRVTLRCSPRSGDLSVYWYQQSLDQGLQFLIQYYNGEERAKGNILERFSAQQFPDLHSELNLSSLELGDSALYFCASSVADSYGYTFGSGTRLTVV.

The rearrangement uses TRBV7-9 and TRBJ2-7; D unresolved. This CDR3 is 11 amino acids long. CDR1 and CDR2 (germline): SEHNR, FQNEAQ (reference sequence). The V gene lost 2 bases and the J gene lost 5 bases, with 4 bases spanning the gap. This CDR3 is CASSLYDEQYF. In DNA, the CDR3 is TGTGCCAGCAGCTTATACGACGAGCAGTACTTC.

The V and J genes are TRBV7-9 and TRBJ1-5; D remains ambiguous. This CDR3 has 15 amino acids. V dropped 5 bases and J dropped 0 bases, with 11 bases sitting between them. The germline CDR1 and CDR2 sequences are SEHNR and FQNEAQ (reference sequence). The CDR3 protein is CASSHTAFSNQPQHF. DNA of the CDR3: TGTGCCAGCAGCCATACAGCCTTTAGCAATCAGCCCCAGCATTTT.

Regarding this clonotype: Its ends do not fully match the called genes, so a read error is possible. This chain uses TRBV7-7 with TRBJ1-4, with unresolved D. The CDR3 loop spans 15 amino acids. Per germline, CDR1 SSHAT and CDR2 FNYEAQ (reference sequence). Here the CDR3 DNA reads TGTGCTAGCAGCGCAGACTGGGCCCCTAATGAAAAACTGTTTTTT. This translates into CASSADWAPNEKLFF.